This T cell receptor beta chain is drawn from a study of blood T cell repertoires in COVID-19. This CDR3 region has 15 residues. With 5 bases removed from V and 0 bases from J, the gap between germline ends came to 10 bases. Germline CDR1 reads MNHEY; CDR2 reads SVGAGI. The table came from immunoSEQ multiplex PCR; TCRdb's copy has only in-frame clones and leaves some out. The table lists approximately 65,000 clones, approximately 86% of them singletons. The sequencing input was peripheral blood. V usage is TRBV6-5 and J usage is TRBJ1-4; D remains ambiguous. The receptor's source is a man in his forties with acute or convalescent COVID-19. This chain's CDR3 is CASSSGLATNEKLFF. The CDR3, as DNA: TGTGCCAGCAGTAGCGGACTTGCAACTAATGAAAAACTGTTTTTT.